These 8 T cell receptor beta chains were all obtained from the same sample, sequenced in a study of cytomegalovirus exposure and HLA in healthy donors. The primer mix had 60 Vbeta and 13 Jbeta primers. Here immunoSEQ multiplex PCR was the method, and the copy in TCRdb shows in-frame clones only, minus some. This table has roughly 160,000 clones, almost 80% appearing once. The sequenced sample consisted of PBMCs. The receptor set was obtained from a man aged 25-40 years in good health and CMV-seronegative.

This chain joins TRBV28 and TRBJ2-7, with 9 bases aligning to TRBD2. The CDR3 extends over 16 amino acids. Trimming took 3 bases from V and 4 from J; bases not matched to a gene: 10. Germline V gene data show CDR1 as MDHEN and CDR2 as SYDVKM. The CDR3 sequence is CASSFMGSGGRYEQYF. The DNA for the CDR3 is TGTGCCAGCAGTTTTATGGGGAGCGGGGGGCGTTACGAGCAGTACTTC.

The chain employs TRBV9 and TRBJ2-2, with 8 bases fitting TRBD2. Germline CDR1 reads SGDLS; CDR2 reads YYNGEE. V lost 4 bases, J lost 1 base, and 6 bases stayed unmatched. The length of the CDR3 is 16 residues. The CDR3 DNA reads TGTGCCAGCAGCCTAAGCGGGAGAGGGAACACCGGGGAGCTGTTTTTT. Its translation: CASSLSGRGNTGELFF. Full variable domain (outside the CDR3, taken from reference TRBV9 and TRBJ2-2): DSGVTQTPKHLITATGQRVTLRCSPRSGDLSVYWYQQSLDQGLQFLIQYYNGEERAKGNILERFSAQQFPDLHSELNLSSLELGDSALYFCASSLSGRGNTGELFFGEGSRLTVL.

As regards this clone: Relative to the germline gene, one junction end is altered; a read error may explain this. The chain uses TRBV7-7 and TRBJ2-5; TRBD2 aligns across 10 bases. The CDR3 totals 16 residues. Germline V gives CDR1 SSHAT, CDR2 FNYEAQ (reference sequence). In DNA form, the CDR3 reads TGTGCTAGCAGCTTAAATAGCGGGGGGTACCAAGAGACCCAGTACTTC. This sequence encodes CASSLNSGGYQETQYF.

V usage is TRBV28 and J usage is TRBJ2-7; 9 bases line up with TRBD1. Unmatched junction bases numbered 12, after V lost 6 bases and J lost 6 bases. CDR3 size: 15 residues. Germline V gene data show CDR1 as MDHEN and CDR2 as SYDVKM. CDR3 nucleotides: TGTGCCAGCAGAACCGCGGGACAGGGTTCGATCGAGCAGTACTTC. This translates into CASRTAGQGSIEQYF.

The table lists this clone with a count of one. CDR3 residues: CASSSGLAGGTDTQYF. CDR3 DNA sequence: TGTGCCAGCAGCTCCGGACTAGCGGGGGGAACAGATACGCAGTATTTT. V usage is TRBV11-3 and J usage is TRBJ2-3, with 14 positions matching TRBD2. Unmatched junction bases numbered 3, after V lost 4 bases and J lost 3 bases. The CDR3 runs 16 residues. Germline CDR1 SGHNT, CDR2 YENEEA.

This clone was seen a handful of times. The rearrangement links TRBV11-1 to TRBJ2-5; 9 bases align to TRBD1. The germline V gene has CDR1 SGHAT and CDR2 FQDESV (reference sequence). V lost 5 bases to trimming and J lost 5 bases; unmatched junction nucleotides: 15. The CDR3 has 17 residues. The CDR3 DNA is TGTGCCAGCAGCCCCCAGCCGGGACAGGGAGGCTCGGAGACCCAGTACTTC. Its translation: CASSPQPGQGGSETQYF.

This clone has just one count. The chain is built from TRBV21-1 and TRBJ2-3; the D segment call TRBD2 is taken from the table without a DNA check. TRBV21-1 is deemed a pseudogene. The length of the CDR3 is 17 residues. The CDR3 DNA is TGTGCCAGCAGCAAAAAGAGGATTAGCGGAAGCACAGATACGCAGTATTTT. It translates to CASSKKRISGSTDTQYF.

A word on this clone: The junction departs from germline at one end; a sequencing error may be responsible. The V and J genes are TRBV5-5 and TRBJ2-3, with D maybe TRBD2 (5 bases). The CDR3 has 14 amino acids. Germline V gene lookup returns CDR1 SGHKS and CDR2 YYEKEE (reference sequence). In nucleotides, the CDR3 is TGTGCCAGCACCTTGAACCCCGGGAAAGATACGCAGTATTTT. As protein: CASTLNPGKDTQYF.